This paragraph reports one T cell receptor (beta chain). Seattle enrolled patients during active infection and tracked them longitudinally. This sample is drawn from a study of blood T cell repertoires in COVID-19. Whole-study context: Acute-phase and convalescent COVID-19 samples originated in the United States, Italy and Spain. PBMCs, B-cell-depleted T cells, or T cells were the source of the cDNA or gDNA that made up the material.

Source study methods: How many nucleated cells were present was estimated from reference gene primer amplification. TCRdb's table, derived via immunoSEQ multiplex PCR, lists solely in-frame clones and lacks some. V and J calls plus clone size are reproduced from that table; the DNA served to infer D and trimming. The sample lists roughly 300,000 clones, roughly 84% occurring once. Germline loops: CDR1 MNHEY, CDR2 SMNVEV (reference sequence). The CDR3 runs 12 residues. V was trimmed by 3 bases and J by 7 bases, leaving 7 bases between them. The clonotype originates from a human donor with COVID-19, enrolled during active disease. The donor label of this sample is uncertain. This sequence joins TRBV27 and TRBJ2-1, with D unclear. The sample was peripheral blood. CDR3 protein: CASSFRENEQFF. The CDR3 nucleotides read TGTGCCAGCAGTTTTAGAGAGAATGAGCAGTTCTTC.